This is a list of T cell receptor beta chains from one sample in a study of T-cell reconstitution after alpha-beta-depleted transplantation in children. TCRdb redid the calling of the PCR reads with MiXCR, one entry per CDR3 protein. Of almost 400,000 distinct CDR3 sequences listed, about 20% are singletons. This material consisted of PBMCs from the stem cell graft donor, taken from the stem cell graft. The receptors come from a human donor who donated a stem cell graft to a child with acute myeloid leukemia. Each CDR3 is given with its conserved first and last residue. The D gene is left open where the match is weak. A clone size is listed for some rows: how often the clone was seen (once, few, many), or a class if it is expanded.

d_gene	v_gene	abundance	j_gene	CDR3nt	CDR3aa
TRBD1	TRBV20-1	-	TRBJ1-2	TGCAGTGCTGGGGGGACAGGGAACTATGGCTACACCTTC	CSAGGTGNYGYTF
TRBD2	TRBV4-3	-	TRBJ2-3	TGCGCCAGCAGCCAAGAGTGGACTAGCGAAACAGATACGCAGTATTTT	CASSQEWTSETDTQYF
TRBD1	TRBV7-2	-	TRBJ2-7	TGTGCCAGCAGCTTAGAGGGGACAGCCCGGAACGAGCAGTACTTC	CASSLEGTARNEQYF
TRBD1	TRBV5-1	-	TRBJ2-2	TGCGCCAGCATGCTGGGACAGGCGAACACCGGGGAGCTGTTTTTT	CASMLGQANTGELFF
-	TRBV28	few	TRBJ2-1	TGTGCCAGCACGGGGGGCTACAGCTCCTACAATGAGCAGTTCTTC	CASTGGYSSYNEQFF
-	TRBV12-3/TRBV12-4	many	TRBJ2-7	TGTGCCAGCAGTCTAGGACTCGAGCAGTACTTC	CASSLGLEQYF
TRBD2	TRBV4-3	-	TRBJ2-5	TGCGCCAGCAGCCAAGGACTAGCGGGAGGCGTGGAGACCCAGTACTTC	CASSQGLAGGVETQYF
-	TRBV7-9	-	TRBJ1-1	TGTGCCAGCAGCTTAGCGCAGGGGTTGCCCACTGAAGCTTTCTTT	CASSLAQGLPTEAFF
-	TRBV11-2	-	TRBJ2-1	TGTGCCAGCAGCTCCCCTTTTTACAATGAGCAGTTCTTC	CASSSPFYNEQFF
-	TRBV15	-	TRBJ2-5	TGTGCCACCAGCAGAAGGCAAGACGGAGGGGAGACCCAGTACTTC	CATSRRQDGGETQYF
TRBD2	TRBV5-1	-	TRBJ2-2	TGCGCCAGCAGCTTGGTACTAGCGGGCCCGTCGCCCGGGGAGCTGTTTTTT	CASSLVLAGPSPGELFF
-	TRBV5-1	-	TRBJ2-1	TGCGCCAGCAGCACAGGACAGATATACAATGAGCAGTTCTTC	CASSTGQIYNEQFF
-	TRBV29-1	many	TRBJ2-3	TGCAGCGTTGAAGCGGGAGAAAGTTTCACAGATACGCAGTATTTT	CSVEAGESFTDTQYF
TRBD1	TRBV2	-	TRBJ2-1	TGTGCCAGCAGCAACAGACCAGGGGGTGAGCAGTTCTTC	CASSNRPGGEQFF
TRBD1	TRBV6-1	few	TRBJ1-3	TGTGCCAGCAGACGTGGACTAGGGACAGGCTCTGGAAACACCATATATTTT	CASRRGLGTGSGNTIYF
-	TRBV12-3/TRBV12-4	few	TRBJ2-1	TGTGCCACGCGACTAGATGGTAATGAGCAGTTCTTC	CATRLDGNEQFF
-	TRBV6-5	many	TRBJ2-2	TGTGCCAGCAAGAGGGACCCTTACACCGGGGAGCTGTTTTTT	CASKRDPYTGELFF
-	TRBV6-2/TRBV6-3	-	TRBJ2-7	TGTGCCACCCTCGGGGGGCGTCTCTACGAGCAGTACTTC	CATLGGRLYEQYF
-	TRBV4-2	-	TRBJ2-6	TGTGCCAGCAGCCCATTAAGAGACTCTGGGGCCAACGTCCTGACTTTC	CASSPLRDSGANVLTF
TRBD2	TRBV5-1	few	TRBJ2-7	TGCGCCAGCAATCTCGGACTAGGCGGCTACGAGCAGTACTTC	CASNLGLGGYEQYF
-	TRBV10-3	few	TRBJ1-1	TGTGCCATCAGTGAGTTGGGGGGGATGAACACTGAAGCTTTCTTT	CAISELGGMNTEAFF
-	TRBV12-3/TRBV12-4	few	TRBJ2-2	TGTGCCAGCAGTTTGGGCACCCACACCGGGGAGCTGTTTTTT	CASSLGTHTGELFF
-	TRBV30	-	TRBJ2-1	TGTGCCTGGAGTCCCTCGGGCAATGAGCAGTTCTTC	CAWSPSGNEQFF
TRBD1	TRBV20-1	few	TRBJ2-1	TGCAGTGCTAATCACAGACCGGGACAGGGACAAAGCTCCTACAATGAGCAGTTCTTC	CSANHRPGQGQSSYNEQFF
-	TRBV20-1	many	TRBJ2-7	TGCAGTGCTAAAACAGGGTCAGTCTACGAGCAGTACTTC	CSAKTGSVYEQYF
-	TRBV7-9	-	TRBJ1-2	TGTGCCAGCAGCACGTCGGTGGGAGGAAATGTCGGCTACACCTTC	CASSTSVGGNVGYTF
TRBD2	TRBV25-1	few	TRBJ2-7	TGTGCCAGCAGATCGGGACTAGGGACCTACGAGCAGTACTTC	CASRSGLGTYEQYF
-	TRBV5-1	-	TRBJ2-7	TGCGCCAGCAGCCCGGGCCCTCTCCCTTACGAGCAGTACTTC	CASSPGPLPYEQYF
TRBD2	TRBV5-1	few	TRBJ2-7	TGCGCCAGCAGCTTGGACCCGAGCGGGGGATCCTACGAGCAGTACTTC	CASSLDPSGGSYEQYF
TRBD1	TRBV20-1	many	TRBJ2-7	TGCAGTGCTAGGGCGGACAGGAGCTCCTACGAGCAGTACTTC	CSARADRSSYEQYF
-	TRBV6-2/TRBV6-3	-	TRBJ2-7	TGTGCCACCCAGGCAGGCAACGAGCAGTACTTC	CATQAGNEQYF
TRBD1	TRBV12-5	-	TRBJ1-5	TGTGCTAGTGCCCCGGGGACAGGGGTGGGGCAGCCCCAGCATTTT	CASAPGTGVGQPQHF
-	TRBV29-1	many	TRBJ2-5	TGCAGCGTTGCATATAGTCTACAAGAGACCCAGTACTTC	CSVAYSLQETQYF
-	TRBV9	few	TRBJ2-7	TGTGCCAGCAGCGTTGGGGGGAAAATGTACGAGCAGTACTTC	CASSVGGKMYEQYF
-	TRBV12-3/TRBV12-4	many	TRBJ2-3	TGTGCCAGCAGTTTAGCGGGAGCAGATACGCAGTATTTT	CASSLAGADTQYF
TRBD2	TRBV20-1	many	TRBJ2-1	TGCAGTGCTCCTGCTAGCGGGAGGGCCCGATACAATGAGCAGTTCTTC	CSAPASGRARYNEQFF
-	TRBV2	-	TRBJ2-1	TGTGCCAGCAGTGAGGTCGGCCTTAGTTCCTACAATGAGCAGTTCTTC	CASSEVGLSSYNEQFF
TRBD1	TRBV29-1	few	TRBJ1-2	TGCAGCGTTGTAACCCAGGGGGGGACAGGGGACTTCTATGGCTACACCTTC	CSVVTQGGTGDFYGYTF
TRBD1	TRBV7-9	few	TRBJ2-1	TGTGCCAGCACCCAAAGGAGGCAGGGGGCTGATGAGCAGTTCTTC	CASTQRRQGADEQFF
-	TRBV20-1	-	TRBJ2-1	TGCAGTGCGGGGGCGCTGAGCTCCTACAATGAGCAGTTCTTC	CSAGALSSYNEQFF
-	TRBV5-5	-	TRBJ2-7	TGTGCCAGCAGCCTCTTCACGCGGGACCCGCTGGGCGAGCAGTACTTC	CASSLFTRDPLGEQYF
TRBD2	TRBV12-3/TRBV12-4	-	TRBJ2-1	TGTGCCAGCAGTAGACCCACTAGCGGGAGGGCCCTCAATGAGCAGTTCTTC	CASSRPTSGRALNEQFF
TRBD2	TRBV12-3/TRBV12-4	few	TRBJ2-1	TGTGCCAGCAGTTCCCATCCTAGCGGGGGGCGGGAGCAGTTCTTC	CASSSHPSGGREQFF